This TCR beta chain appears in the sequencing data of a study of neoadjuvant anti-PD-1 for oral cavity cancer. For the study at large: Patients without progression received a fourth nivolumab dose around day 43, then surgical resection on days 50-56.

The ends lost 0 bases at V and 5 bases at J; junction bases unmatched: 7. Germline V gene sequence: CDR1 SGHRS, CDR2 YFSETQ. The CDR3 runs 15 residues. Sample time point: after neoadjuvant nivolumab, at surgical resection. Method: immunoSEQ multiplex PCR; TCRdb's copy keeps in-frame clones and lacks some. In the table there are 13,000 to 15,000 clones, 76% of which are singletons. The specimen comprised PBMCs, sampled after nivolumab (anti-PD-1) treatment. This TCR was recovered from a person between 35 and 79 years old with oral cavity squamous cell carcinoma. The rearrangement joins TRBV5-1 to TRBJ1-1; 7 nucleotides align to TRBD1. For the CDR3, the DNA is TGCGCCAGCAGCTTGGACAGGGGTAGGCAAACTGAAGCTTTCTTT. Protein product: CASSLDRGRQTEAFF.